The rows below give T cell receptor beta chains drawn from one sample of a study of blood T cell repertoires in COVID-19. Only in-frame clones appear in the TCRdb table, and some are missing; sequencing was by immunoSEQ multiplex PCR. This table holds more than 200,000 clones, approximately 81% found once. The sample was peripheral blood. The origin of the receptors is an elderly woman with acute or convalescent COVID-19. Both conserved end residues are part of each CDR3. Fields, in order: V gene, D gene, clone size, J gene, CDR3 DNA, CDR3 protein. A D gene is named only where the DNA matches it firmly. Clone size is shown for a subset of rows, as once, few, many or a class of expanded clone.

TRBV6-5	NA	NA	TRBJ2-3	TGTGCCAGCAGTTTCGGGACTAGCACAGATACGCAGTATTTT	CASSFGTSTDTQYF
TRBV6-5	NA	many	TRBJ2-1	TGTGCCAGCAGTTACTTGCAACCGGGGGAGCAGTTCTTC	CASSYLQPGEQFF
TRBV5-1	TRBD1	NA	TRBJ2-1	TGCGCCAGCAGCTTGGCGACAGGGCCCCTCTCCTACAATGAGCAGTTCTTC	CASSLATGPLSYNEQFF
TRBV6-6	NA	NA	TRBJ1-6	TGTGCCAGCAGCCCGCCGGGGAGTTCACCCCTCCACTTT	CASSPPGSSPLHF
TRBV28	NA	NA	TRBJ1-3	TGTGCCAGCGGGCGAGCGGCCTCTGGAAACACCATATATTTT	CASGRAASGNTIYF
TRBV6-5	TRBD1	once	TRBJ1-5	TGTGCCAGCAGTTCCGGACAGGGGATGAATCAGCCCCAGCATTTT	CASSSGQGMNQPQHF
TRBV5-1	NA	NA	TRBJ2-5	TGCGCCAGCAGCTTGGATGTCAGTCAGACCCAGTACTTC	CASSLDVSQTQYF
TRBV7-2	TRBD1	NA	TRBJ1-1	TGTGCCAGCAGCTTACGGGGGACAGTATCGACTACTGAAGCTTTCTTT	CASSLRGTVSTTEAFF
TRBV10-3	TRBD2	NA	TRBJ2-1	TGTGCCATCAGTGAGTCTGGGGGTAGCGGGAGGAATGAGCAGTTCTTC	CAISESGGSGRNEQFF
TRBV7-3	TRBD2	NA	TRBJ2-1	TGTGCCAGCAGCTTTAGCGGGAGGGCCCTGAATGAGCAGTTCTTC	CASSFSGRALNEQFF
TRBV7-9	NA	few	TRBJ1-5	TGTGCCAGCAGCCCACAGGGAGTTCTACAGCCCCAGCATTTT	CASSPQGVLQPQHF
TRBV11-2	NA	NA	TRBJ2-3	TGTGCCAGCAGCGACGTCCGAGGGCGCACAGATACGCAGTATTTT	CASSDVRGRTDTQYF
TRBV7-2	NA	NA	TRBJ1-2	TGTGCCAGCAGCTTAGCAGGCCGGGTTGGCTACACCTTC	CASSLAGRVGYTF
TRBV6-5	NA	NA	TRBJ1-2	TGTGCCAGCAGCCGACAAGGACAGCCAGGTTATGGCTACACCTTC	CASSRQGQPGYGYTF
TRBV6-5	NA	NA	TRBJ2-4	TGTGCCAGCAGTCCAGGGAGGGCCAAAAACATTCAGTACTTC	CASSPGRAKNIQYF
TRBV19	NA	NA	TRBJ1-2	TGTGCCAGTAGTCCGGTGGAGGGCCCGTATGGCTACACCTTC	CASSPVEGPYGYTF
TRBV19	NA	medium-sized	TRBJ2-2	TGTGCCAGTAGTATGAGGGCAGGGGGGACCGGGGAGCTGTTTTTT	CASSMRAGGTGELFF
TRBV2	TRBD1	NA	TRBJ1-1	TGTGCCAGCAGACTACAGGGGGCGCCTACTGAAGCTTTCTTT	CASRLQGAPTEAFF
TRBV7-7	TRBD1	NA	TRBJ2-2	TGTGCCAGCTCCCGGGACAGGGGCACCGGGGAGCTGTTTTTT	CASSRDRGTGELFF
TRBV5-1	TRBD1	NA	TRBJ2-6	TGCGCCAGCAGCTTGGGGACAGGCTCTGGGGCCAACGTCCTGACTTTC	CASSLGTGSGANVLTF
TRBV7-9	NA	NA	TRBJ1-1	TGTGCCAGCAGAGCGGGGGGCTCTGAAGCTTTCTTT	CASRAGGSEAFF
TRBV9	TRBD2	NA	TRBJ2-7	TGTGCCAGCAGCCTAGGTCTAAGCGGGGGAGGCCACTACGAGCAGTACTTC	CASSLGLSGGGHYEQYF
TRBV11-2	TRBD1	NA	TRBJ2-3	TGTGCCAGCAGCTTACTAGGGGGCCCAGATACGCAGTATTTT	CASSLLGGPDTQYF
TRBV6-1	NA	once	TRBJ1-5	TGTGCCAGCAGTGAAGCCCTAGGTTGGCGCAATCAGCCCCAGCATTTT	CASSEALGWRNQPQHF
TRBV29-1	TRBD1	few	TRBJ1-3	TGCAGCGTAACTGCGGGCAGGGGGCCTGGAAACACCATATATTTT	CSVTAGRGPGNTIYF
TRBV7-9	NA	few	TRBJ1-1	TGTGCCAGCAGCTTAGGAACGCCCGAGCCTGAAGCTTTCTTT	CASSLGTPEPEAFF
TRBV3-1/TRBV3-2	TRBD1	NA	TRBJ1-2	TGTGCCAGCAGCCATGACGGTGACAGGGCATTTAACTATGGCTACACCTTC	CASSHDGDRAFNYGYTF
TRBV27	NA	NA	TRBJ1-2	TGTGCCAGCAGTTTACGGGGAACCTATGGCTACACCTTC	CASSLRGTYGYTF
TRBV15	TRBD2	NA	TRBJ2-1	TGTGCCACCAGTGTTGGGGGGGCCTACAATGAGCAGTTCTTC	CATSVGGAYNEQFF
TRBV3-1/TRBV3-2	TRBD1	NA	TRBJ1-3	TGTGCCAGCAGCCCGCTGGACAGGGGGAGTAGAAACACCATATATTTT	CASSPLDRGSRNTIYF
TRBV5-8	NA	NA	TRBJ2-1	TGTGCCAGCAGCGCCCGGACTGATGAGCAGTTCTTC	CASSARTDEQFF
TRBV19	NA	NA	TRBJ2-3	TGTGCCAGTAGTACACAAACCGGCACAGATACGCAGTATTTT	CASSTQTGTDTQYF
TRBV30	NA	NA	TRBJ1-2	TGTGCCTGGAGTGTCGGGGGGCCCCGCAACGGCTACACCTTC	CAWSVGGPRNGYTF
TRBV24-1	NA	NA	TRBJ2-5	TGTGCCACCAGTGATGCTACAGGTGGGGAGACCCAGTACTTC	CATSDATGGETQYF
TRBV5-4	TRBD2	NA	TRBJ2-3	TGTGCCAGCAGCTTGGCCCCGGCGGGAGGTGCAGATACGCAGTATTTT	CASSLAPAGGADTQYF
TRBV19	NA	once	TRBJ1-2	TGTGCCAGTAGTATAGGAGACCAGGGGTCCTATGGCTACACCTTC	CASSIGDQGSYGYTF
TRBV5-1	TRBD1	NA	TRBJ2-5	TGCGCCAGCAGCTTGTTCGGGACAGGGGATCTGGAGACCCAGTACTTC	CASSLFGTGDLETQYF
TRBV7-2	TRBD1	NA	TRBJ1-6	TGTGCCAGCAGCTTTGGACAGGGTAATTCACCCCTCCACTTT	CASSFGQGNSPLHF
TRBV9	TRBD2	NA	TRBJ2-3	TGTGCCAGCAGCGTAGCTAGCGGGAGGACAGATACGCAGTATTTT	CASSVASGRTDTQYF
TRBV11-2	NA	NA	TRBJ2-3	TGTGCCAGCAGCTCCTACAGGGATGGCACAGATACGCAGTATTTT	CASSSYRDGTDTQYF
TRBV7-2	NA	NA	TRBJ2-5	TGTGCCAGCAGCACCCAGGACAGGGAGGGGGAGACCCAGTACTTC	CASSTQDREGETQYF
TRBV18	NA	NA	TRBJ1-2	TGTGCCAGCTCACCCTTTCCAGGACAGATATATGGCTACACCTTC	CASSPFPGQIYGYTF